What follows describes a single T cell receptor (beta chain). Its specificity is unknown. The CDR3 has 15 amino acids. Germline V gene lookup returns CDR1 SQVTM and CDR2 ANQGSEA. V lost 2 bases, J lost 0 bases, and 13 bases lay in between. The entry originates in a study of T-cell memory formation after mild COVID-19. Study in general: Largely, the TCR clusters proved donor specific.

The 5'RACE method, run with constant-segment primers, produced TCR alpha and TCR beta cDNA libraries (carrying sample barcodes and UMIs). TCRdb analysed the 5' RACE reads with MiXCR anew, one entry per CDR3 protein. The sample has fewer than 350,000 distinct CDR3 sequences; around 15% are singletons. Overall study results and limits: What remained unconfirmed was the SARS-CoV-2 specificity of second-wave clones peaking on day 37. Most CD4+ clones that shrank were in CM and EM, while CD8+ ones turned up in EMRA.

The V call is TRBV29-1, the J call TRBJ1-1; TRBD1 is a possible D gene (6 bases). This TCR derives from a man aged 18 to 30 who had mild COVID-19 (a few samples of this study predate the infection). Cell type and time point are not known. Sequenced input: PBMCs or a T cell subset sorted from them (not recorded which). CDR3: CSVEKTGVMNTEAFF. In nucleotides, the CDR3 is TGCAGCGTTGAAAAGACAGGTGTCATGAACACTGAAGCTTTCTTT.